This entry lists 13 T cell receptor beta chains sequenced from one sample in a study of a mutant IDH1 vaccine in newly diagnosed glioma (dated by TCRdb to the early 2020s). Receptor libraries were prepared by the immunoSEQ multiplex PCR assay. Imported from immuneACCESS, the table was reduced by TCRdb to in-frame sequences with V and J called. These copies leave out some clones; in studies compared against another copy, an unresolved V gene accounts for under half, and the cause of the remainder is not known. A total of about 48,000 clones appear in this sample, more than 65% of them only once. 5.5% to 8.5% of the sample is taken by the ten largest. The antigens of these receptors remain unknown. Explained via the paper, the time point label denotes: week 35, safety follow-up. Each vaccine dose was 300 ug of a 20-mer mutant IDH1 peptide in Montanide, given subcutaneously with topical imiquimod. The sample consisted of PBMCs, taken from a glioma patient whose treatment included an IDH1 peptide vaccine. All receptors derive from a man between 40 and 49 years old with glioma.

This chain links TRBV14 with TRBJ2-5; TRBD1 or TRBD2 may be the D gene (5 bases each). V gave up 4 bases and J gave up 4 bases, with 7 bases separating them. This CDR3 is built from 12 residues. CDR1 and CDR2 from the germline V gene are SGHDN and FVKESK. This CDR3 is CASSPGAETQYF. DNA for the CDR3: TGTGCCAGCAGCCCCGGGGCAGAGACCCAGTACTTC. Together with reference TRBV14 and TRBJ2-5, the CDR3 gives the full variable domain: EAGVTQFPSHSVIEKGQTVTLRCDPISGHDNLYWYRRVMGKEIKFLLHFVKESKQDESGMPNNRFLAERTGGTYSTLKVQPAELEDSGVYFCASSPGAETQYFGPGTRLLVL.

The chain uses TRBV5-1 and TRBJ1-4, with D possibly matching TRBD1 (6 bases). Germline-derived CDR1 and CDR2 are SGHRS and YFSETQ. V lost 4 bases, J lost 3 bases, and 13 bases lay in between. This CDR3 spans 15 amino acids. As DNA, the CDR3 is TGCGCCAGCAGCAGGGGGGGGCTGGCTAATGAAAAACTGTTTTTT. As protein: CASSRGGLANEKLFF. Filled out from reference TRBV5-1 and TRBJ1-4, the complete variable domain reads KAGVTQTPRYLIKTRGQQVTLSCSPISGHRSVSWYQQTPGQGLQFLFEYFSETQRNKGNFPGRFSGRQFSNSRSEMNVSTLELGDSALYLCASSRGGLANEKLFFGSGTQLSVL.

The gene calls are TRBV2 and TRBJ2-3; D not certain. This CDR3 has 15 amino acids. The V and J ends lost 7 bases and 3 bases respectively, with 17 bases between them. CDR1 is SNHLY and CDR2 is FYNNEI in the germline V gene. The CDR3 loop reads CASIESSSRTDTQYF. DNA for the CDR3: TGTGCCAGCATAGAGTCAAGTTCGAGGACAGATACGCAGTATTTT.

The V gene is TRBV19, the J gene TRBJ1-2; 9 nucleotides align to TRBD1. V gave up 3 bases and J gave up 2 bases; unmatched junction bases: 4. Per the germline V gene, CDR1 is LNHDA and CDR2 is SQIVND (reference sequence). The CDR3 is made up of 15 amino acids. The CDR3 region is CASSIWGQGNYGYTF. The CDR3 DNA reads TGTGCCAGTAGTATCTGGGGACAGGGAAACTATGGCTACACCTTC. The entire variable domain, with the rest obtained from reference TRBV19 and TRBJ1-2, is as follows: DGGITQSPKYLFRKEGQNVTLSCEQNLNHDAMYWYRQDPGQGLRLIYYSQIVNDFQKGDIAEGYSVSREKKESFPLTVTSAQKNPTAFYLCASSIWGQGNYGYTFGSGTRLTVV.

V is TRBV9 and J is TRBJ1-2; D perhaps matches TRBD1 (6 bases). The CDR3 is 13 amino acids. Germline V gene lookup returns CDR1 SGDLS and CDR2 YYNGEE. V lost 2 bases, J lost 2 bases, and 7 bases lay in between. The CDR3 region has the DNA TGTGCCAGCAGCGTCGGGACAAACTATGGCTACACCTTC. It yields the protein CASSVGTNYGYTF.

The chain carries TRBV7-9 and TRBJ1-1; D not certain. The CDR3 spans 15 residues. Per the germline V gene, CDR1 is SEHNR and CDR2 is FQNEAQ (reference sequence). Deletions cut 1 base from V and 4 bases from J, with 13 bases between. CDR3 in DNA: TGTGCCAGCAGCTTAGTAGACGCCCCCAGCACTGAAGCTTTCTTT. Protein sequence: CASSLVDAPSTEAFF.

The chain joins TRBV29-1 to TRBJ2-5; possibly TRBD1 for D (5 bases). Trimming shortened V by 2 bases and J by 4 bases, and 11 bases separated the two germline ends. Germline CDR1 reads SQVTM; CDR2 reads ANQGSEA. The CDR3 is 13 residues long. The CDR3 sequence: CSVEQGWGETQYF. In DNA form, the CDR3 reads TGCAGCGTTGAACAGGGTTGGGGAGAGACCCAGTACTTC.

This clone is judged large. This chain uses TRBV7-9 with TRBJ2-7; the match to TRBD2 covers 10 bases. Trimming cost V 5 bases and J 6 bases; bases outside gene matches: 22. The CDR3 consists of 19 residues. Germline lookup yields CDR1 SEHNR and CDR2 FQNEAQ (reference sequence). The CDR3 here is CASSPLAGTSAGWGLEQYF. For the CDR3, the DNA is TGTGCCAGCAGCCCTCTCGCCGGGACTAGCGCCGGATGGGGTCTCGAGCAGTACTTC.

The chain recombines TRBV5-1 with TRBJ2-2; D is undetermined. Trimming pared 5 bases from V and 5 bases from J, leaving 7 bases between. CDR3 length: 12 amino acids. From germline, CDR1 is SGHRS and CDR2 YFSETQ. This CDR3 is CASSPETGELFF. The CDR3 DNA follows: TGCGCCAGCAGTCCGGAGACCGGGGAGCTGTTTTTT.

Concerning this clone itself: This CDR3 is also generated by other DNA sequences in the sample. The CDR3 DNA is TGTGCCAGCAGTCGGGACAGGGGTGGCTACACCTTC. Protein: CASSRDRGGYTF. The chain has TRBV6-5 and TRBJ1-2; 10 bases are a match to TRBD1. The CDR3 contains 12 residues. The germline gives CDR1 MNHEY, CDR2 SVGAGI. The J segment lost 7 bases and the V segment lost 5 bases, leaving 1 base of the junction unmatched.

The V gene is TRBV5-1, the J gene TRBJ2-1, with TRBD2 matching 9 bases. From germline, CDR1 is SGHRS and CDR2 YFSETQ. Trimming cost V 0 bases and J 2 bases; bases outside gene matches: 6. The CDR3 is 17 residues long. The CDR3 coding sequence is TGCGCCAGCAGCTTGGTGGGGAGCGGGGGGCCCTACAATGAGCAGTTCTTC. It codes for CASSLVGSGGPYNEQFF.

This clone was seen only once. The J gene is TRBJ2-7, the V gene TRBV6-5; 9 bases match TRBD1. The junction had 9 bases not matched to a gene; V was cut back by 6 bases and J by 6 bases. Germline loops: CDR1 MNHEY, CDR2 SVGAGI. The CDR3 sequence is 14 residues long. DNA of the CDR3: TGTGCCAGCAGGTTGGGACAGGGATATGGCGAGCAGTACTTC. This encodes CASRLGQGYGEQYF.

The CDR3 loop reads CASSGTWTNEKLFF. The CDR3 nucleotides are TGTGCCAGCAGTGGAACATGGACTAATGAAAAACTGTTTTTT. The chain uses TRBV6-1 and TRBJ1-4; D uncertain. The germline V gene encodes CDR1 MNHNS and CDR2 SASEGT. V was cut by 4 bases and J by 2 bases, with 8 bases left in between. CDR3 length: 14 residues.